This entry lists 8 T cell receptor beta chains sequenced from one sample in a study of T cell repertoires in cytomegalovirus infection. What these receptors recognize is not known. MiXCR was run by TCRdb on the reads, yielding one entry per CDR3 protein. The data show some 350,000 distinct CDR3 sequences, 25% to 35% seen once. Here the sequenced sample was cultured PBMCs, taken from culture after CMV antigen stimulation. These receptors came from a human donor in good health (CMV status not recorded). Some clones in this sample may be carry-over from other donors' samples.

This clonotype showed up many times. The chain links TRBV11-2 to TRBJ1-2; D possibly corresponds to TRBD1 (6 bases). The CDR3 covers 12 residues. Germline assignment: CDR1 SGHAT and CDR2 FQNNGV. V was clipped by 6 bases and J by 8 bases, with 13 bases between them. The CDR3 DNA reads TGTGCCAGCAGTTTGGAAGGGGGGGGCTACACCTTC. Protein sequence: CASSLEGGGYTF.

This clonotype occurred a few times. CDR3 bases: TGTGCCAGCAGTTTTGGGCAGGGCGGGCAGCCCCAGCATTTT. Its translation: CASSFGQGGQPQHF. This chain connects TRBV12-3 or TRBV12-4 to TRBJ1-5, with a possible D match to TRBD1 (5 bases). The CDR3 runs 14 residues. Deletions cut 3 bases from V and 7 bases from J, with 13 bases between.

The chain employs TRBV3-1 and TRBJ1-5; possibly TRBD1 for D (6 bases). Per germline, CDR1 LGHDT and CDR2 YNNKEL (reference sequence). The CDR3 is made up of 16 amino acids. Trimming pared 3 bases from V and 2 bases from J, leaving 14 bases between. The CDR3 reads CASSQSGGAGNQPQHF. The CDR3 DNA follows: TGTGCCAGCAGCCAGTCGGGGGGGGCAGGCAATCAGCCCCAGCATTTT. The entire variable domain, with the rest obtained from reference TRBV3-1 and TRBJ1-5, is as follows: DTAVSQTPKYLVTQMGNDKSIKCEQNLGHDTMYWYKQDSKKFLKIMFSYNNKELIINETVPNRFSPKSPDKAHLNLHINSLELGDSAVYFCASSQSGGAGNQPQHFGDGTRLSIL.

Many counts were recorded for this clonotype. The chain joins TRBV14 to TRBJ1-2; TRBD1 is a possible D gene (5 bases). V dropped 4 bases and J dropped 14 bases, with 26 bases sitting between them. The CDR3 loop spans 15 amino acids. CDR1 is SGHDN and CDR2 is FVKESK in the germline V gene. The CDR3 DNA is TGTGCCAGCAGCCCCATGTTAATTTGGGGTCAGGGCCAAACCTTC. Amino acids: CASSPMLIWGQGQTF.

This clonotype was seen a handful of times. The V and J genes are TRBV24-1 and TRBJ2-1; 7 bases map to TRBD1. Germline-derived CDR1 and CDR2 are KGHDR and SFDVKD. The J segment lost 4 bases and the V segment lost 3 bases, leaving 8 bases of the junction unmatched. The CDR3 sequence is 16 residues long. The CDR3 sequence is CATSDGTAAKYNEQFF. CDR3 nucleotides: TGTGCCACCAGTGATGGGACAGCAGCCAAATACAATGAGCAGTTCTTC.

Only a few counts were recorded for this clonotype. CDR3 sequence reads: CASSLEQVNYGYTF. Here the CDR3 DNA reads TGTGCCAGCAGCTTGGAGCAGGTGAACTATGGCTACACCTTC. J is TRBJ1-2 and V is TRBV5-5; D call uncertain. The CDR3 sequence is 14 residues long. Germline CDR1 SGHKS, CDR2 YYEKEE (reference sequence). The V end was cut by 0 bases, the J end by 2 bases, with 8 bases between. Supplemented by reference TRBV5-5 and TRBJ1-2, the full variable domain reads DAGVTQSPTHLIKTRGQQVTLRCSPISGHKSVSWYQQVLGQGPQFIFQYYEKEERGRGNFPDRFSARQFPNYSSELNVNALLLGDSALYLCASSLEQVNYGYTFGSGTRLTVV.

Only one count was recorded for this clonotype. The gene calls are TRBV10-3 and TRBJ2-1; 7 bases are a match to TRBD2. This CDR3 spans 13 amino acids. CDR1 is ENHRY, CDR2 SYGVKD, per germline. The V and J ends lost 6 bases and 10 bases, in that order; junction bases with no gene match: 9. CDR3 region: CAISDLAEGEQFF. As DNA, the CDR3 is TGTGCCATCAGCGATCTAGCGGAGGGCGAGCAGTTCTTC.

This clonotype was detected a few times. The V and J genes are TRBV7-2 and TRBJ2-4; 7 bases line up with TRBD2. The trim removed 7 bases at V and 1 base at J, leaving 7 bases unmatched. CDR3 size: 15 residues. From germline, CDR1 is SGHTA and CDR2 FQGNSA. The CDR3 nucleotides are TGTGCCAGCACCCTGGGGGGGGGGGCCAAAAACATTCAGTACTTC. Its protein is CASTLGGGAKNIQYF.